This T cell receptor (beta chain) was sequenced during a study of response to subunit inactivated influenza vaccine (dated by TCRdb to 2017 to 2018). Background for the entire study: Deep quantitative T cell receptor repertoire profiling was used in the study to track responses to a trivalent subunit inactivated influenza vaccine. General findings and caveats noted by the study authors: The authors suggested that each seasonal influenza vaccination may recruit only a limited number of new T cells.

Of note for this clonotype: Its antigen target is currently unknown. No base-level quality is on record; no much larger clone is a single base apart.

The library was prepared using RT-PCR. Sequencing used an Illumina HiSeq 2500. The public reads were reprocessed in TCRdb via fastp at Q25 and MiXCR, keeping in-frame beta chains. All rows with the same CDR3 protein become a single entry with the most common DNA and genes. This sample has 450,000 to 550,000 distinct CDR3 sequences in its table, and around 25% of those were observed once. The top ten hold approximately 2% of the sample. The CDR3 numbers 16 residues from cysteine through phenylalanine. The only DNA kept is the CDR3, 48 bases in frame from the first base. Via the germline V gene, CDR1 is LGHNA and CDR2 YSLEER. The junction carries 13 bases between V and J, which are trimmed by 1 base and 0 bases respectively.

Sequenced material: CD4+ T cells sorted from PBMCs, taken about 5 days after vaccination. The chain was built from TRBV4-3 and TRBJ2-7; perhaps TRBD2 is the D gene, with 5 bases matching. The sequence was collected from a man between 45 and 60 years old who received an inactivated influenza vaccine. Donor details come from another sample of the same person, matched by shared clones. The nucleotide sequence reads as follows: TGCGCCAGCAGCCAAGGACCCGGACTGGGCTCCTACGAGCAGTACTTC. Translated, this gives CASSQGPGLGSYEQYF.